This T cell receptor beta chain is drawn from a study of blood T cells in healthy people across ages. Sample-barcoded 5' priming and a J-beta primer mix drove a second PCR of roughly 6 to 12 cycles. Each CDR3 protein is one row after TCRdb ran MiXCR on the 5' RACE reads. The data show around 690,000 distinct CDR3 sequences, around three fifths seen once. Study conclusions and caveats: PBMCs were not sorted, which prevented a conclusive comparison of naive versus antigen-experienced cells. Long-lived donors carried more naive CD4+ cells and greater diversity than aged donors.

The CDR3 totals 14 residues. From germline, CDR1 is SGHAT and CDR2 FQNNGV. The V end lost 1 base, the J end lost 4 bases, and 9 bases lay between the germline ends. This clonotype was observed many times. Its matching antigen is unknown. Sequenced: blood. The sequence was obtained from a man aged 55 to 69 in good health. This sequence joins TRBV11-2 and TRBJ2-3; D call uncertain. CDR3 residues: CASSLAALADTQYF. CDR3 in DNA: TGTGCCAGCAGCTTAGCGGCGCTCGCAGATACGCAGTATTTT.